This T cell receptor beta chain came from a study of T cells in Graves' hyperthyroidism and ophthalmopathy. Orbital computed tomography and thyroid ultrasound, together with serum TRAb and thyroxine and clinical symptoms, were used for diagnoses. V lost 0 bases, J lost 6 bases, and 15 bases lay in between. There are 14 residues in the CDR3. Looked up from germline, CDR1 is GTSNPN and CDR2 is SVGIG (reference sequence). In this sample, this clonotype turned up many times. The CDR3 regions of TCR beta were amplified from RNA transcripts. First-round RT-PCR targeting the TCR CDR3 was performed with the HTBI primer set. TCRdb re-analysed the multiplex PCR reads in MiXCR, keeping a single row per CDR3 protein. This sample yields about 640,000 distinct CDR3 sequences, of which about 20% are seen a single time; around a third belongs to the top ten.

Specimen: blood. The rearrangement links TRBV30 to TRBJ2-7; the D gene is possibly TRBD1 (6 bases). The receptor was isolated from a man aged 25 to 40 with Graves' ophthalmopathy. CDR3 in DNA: TGTGCCTGGAGTGTACGGTGGGGGCGCGGCGAGCAGTACTTC. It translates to CAWSVRWGRGEQYF.